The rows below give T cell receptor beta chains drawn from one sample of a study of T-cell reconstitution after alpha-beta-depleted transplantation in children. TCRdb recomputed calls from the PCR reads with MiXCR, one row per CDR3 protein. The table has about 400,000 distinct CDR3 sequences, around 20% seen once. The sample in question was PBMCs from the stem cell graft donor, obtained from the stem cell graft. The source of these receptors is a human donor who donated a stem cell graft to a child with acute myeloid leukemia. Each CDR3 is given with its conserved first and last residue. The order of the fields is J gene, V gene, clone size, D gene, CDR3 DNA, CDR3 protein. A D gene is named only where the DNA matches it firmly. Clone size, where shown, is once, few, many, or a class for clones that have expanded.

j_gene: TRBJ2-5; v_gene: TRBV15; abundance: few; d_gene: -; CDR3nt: TGTGCCACCAGCAGAGATAACGGCCGAGTGTACCAAGAGACCCAGTACTTC; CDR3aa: CATSRDNGRVYQETQYF
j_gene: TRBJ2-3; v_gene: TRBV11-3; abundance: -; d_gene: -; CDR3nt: TGTGCCAGCAGCGGGGCGGGTCGAGATACGCAGTATTTT; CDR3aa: CASSGAGRDTQYF
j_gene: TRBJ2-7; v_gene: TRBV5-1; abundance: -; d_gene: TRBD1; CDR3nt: TGCGCCAGCAGCGGAGGAAACAGGGGCTCCACTAACGAGCAGTACTTC; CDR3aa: CASSGGNRGSTNEQYF
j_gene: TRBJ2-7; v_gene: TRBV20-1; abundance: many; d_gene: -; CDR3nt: TGCAGTGCGAAGTCTATGGGCGGAGCCTCCTACGAGCAGTACTTC; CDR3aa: CSAKSMGGASYEQYF
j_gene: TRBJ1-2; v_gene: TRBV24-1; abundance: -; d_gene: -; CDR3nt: TGTGCCACCAGTGACTCCGAAGATGGCTACACCTTC; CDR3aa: CATSDSEDGYTF
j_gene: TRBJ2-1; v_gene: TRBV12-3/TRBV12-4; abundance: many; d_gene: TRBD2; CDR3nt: TGTGCCAGCAGACTAGCGGGAGGGCGTGAGCAGTTCTTC; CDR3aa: CASRLAGGREQFF
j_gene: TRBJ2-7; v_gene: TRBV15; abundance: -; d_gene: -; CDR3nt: TGTGCCACCAGCAGAGATTCGGACGAGCAGTACTTC; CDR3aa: CATSRDSDEQYF
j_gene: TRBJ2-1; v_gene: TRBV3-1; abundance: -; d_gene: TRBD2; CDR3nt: TGTGCCAGCAGCCAAGGGCCAGTCGTGACTAGCGATGAGCAGTTCTTC; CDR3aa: CASSQGPVVTSDEQFF
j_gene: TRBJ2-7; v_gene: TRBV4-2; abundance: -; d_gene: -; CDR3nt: TGTGCCAGCAGCCGGGACATCTCCTACGAGCAGTACTTC; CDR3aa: CASSRDISYEQYF
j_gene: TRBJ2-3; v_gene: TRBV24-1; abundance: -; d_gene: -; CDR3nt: TGTGCCACCAGTACAGCGGATACTAGCAGGACGCAGTATTTT; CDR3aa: CATSTADTSRTQYF
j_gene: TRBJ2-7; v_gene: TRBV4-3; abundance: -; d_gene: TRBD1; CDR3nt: TGCGCCAGCAGCCATACGGACAGGGGAGACTACGAGCAGTACTTC; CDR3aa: CASSHTDRGDYEQYF
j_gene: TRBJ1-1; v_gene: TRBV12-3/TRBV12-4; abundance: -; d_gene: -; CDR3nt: TGTGCCAGCAGTTTATTCCAGAGGGGCACTGAAGCTTTCTTT; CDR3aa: CASSLFQRGTEAFF
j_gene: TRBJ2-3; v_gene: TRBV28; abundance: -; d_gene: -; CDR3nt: TGTGCCAGCATTGAATCGGGAGTGGATACGCAGTATTTT; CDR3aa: CASIESGVDTQYF
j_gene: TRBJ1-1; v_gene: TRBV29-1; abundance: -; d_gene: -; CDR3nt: TGCAGCGTTGAAGGTCGGATGGGGGGGCGTGAAGCTTTCTTT; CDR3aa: CSVEGRMGGREAFF
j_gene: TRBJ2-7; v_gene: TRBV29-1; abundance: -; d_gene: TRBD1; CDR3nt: TGCAGCGTGCAAACCTTGGACAGGAGCTCCTACGAGCAGTACTTC; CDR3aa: CSVQTLDRSSYEQYF
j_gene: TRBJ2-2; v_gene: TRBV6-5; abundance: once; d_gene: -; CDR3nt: TGTGCCAGCAGTTACGGGGGACAGAACACCGGGGAGCTGTTTTTT; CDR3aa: CASSYGGQNTGELFF
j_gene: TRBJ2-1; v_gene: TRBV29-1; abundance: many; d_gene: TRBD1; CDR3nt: TGCAGCGTTCGGGGACAGGGATTGAATGAGCAGTTCTTC; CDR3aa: CSVRGQGLNEQFF
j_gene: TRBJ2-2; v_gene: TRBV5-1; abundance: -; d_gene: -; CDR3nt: TGCGCCAGCAGCTTTCCGGGACCCGACACCGGGGAGCTGTTTTTT; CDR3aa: CASSFPGPDTGELFF
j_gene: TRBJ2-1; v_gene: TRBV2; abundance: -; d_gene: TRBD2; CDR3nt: TGTGCCAGCAGTAGAAGCGGGATCCCCTACAATGAGCAGTTCTTC; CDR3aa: CASSRSGIPYNEQFF
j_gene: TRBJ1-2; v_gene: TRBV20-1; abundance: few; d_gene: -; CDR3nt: TGCAGTGCTAGAGATCAAGGACTATATGGCTACACCTTC; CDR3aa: CSARDQGLYGYTF